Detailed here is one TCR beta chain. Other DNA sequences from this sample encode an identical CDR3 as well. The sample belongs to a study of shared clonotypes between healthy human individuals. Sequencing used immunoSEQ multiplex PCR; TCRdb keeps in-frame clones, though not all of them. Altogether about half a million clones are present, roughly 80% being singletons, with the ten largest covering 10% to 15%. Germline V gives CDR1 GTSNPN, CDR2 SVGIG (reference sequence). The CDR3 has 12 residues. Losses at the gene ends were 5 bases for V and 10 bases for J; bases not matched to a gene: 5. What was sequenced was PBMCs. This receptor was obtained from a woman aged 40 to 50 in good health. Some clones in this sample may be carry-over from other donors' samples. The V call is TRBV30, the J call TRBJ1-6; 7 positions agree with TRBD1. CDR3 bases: TGTGCCTGGGACAGGGAAGGATCACCCCTCCACTTT. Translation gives CAWDREGSPLHF.